These 16 T cell receptor beta chains were sequenced from one sample in a study of cytomegalovirus exposure and HLA in healthy donors. Generated by immunoSEQ multiplex PCR, the TCRdb table keeps only in-frame clones and is missing some. This table has about 130,000 clones, roughly 89% appearing once. Sequencing used PBMCs. These TCRs come from a woman between 18 and 29 years old in good health and CMV-seronegative.

J is TRBJ2-5 and V is TRBV7-2, with 10 bases lining up with TRBD1. Looked up from germline, CDR1 is SGHTA and CDR2 is FQGNSA. The CDR3 has 14 amino acids. The J segment lost 5 bases and the V segment lost 2 bases, leaving 2 bases of the junction unmatched. CDR3 sequence (DNA): TGTGCCAGCAGCTTAACGACAGGGGGCGAGACCCAGTACTTC. This codes for CASSLTTGGETQYF.

This clone was seen a single time. This sequence joins TRBV28 and TRBJ2-7; 8 bases are shared with TRBD2. The CDR3 spans 15 residues. Per germline, CDR1 MDHEN and CDR2 SYDVKM. The V segment lost 3 bases and the J segment 3 bases; nucleotides outside the gene matches: 7. CDR3 in amino acids: CASSLWTSKVYEQYF. The CDR3 nucleotides are TGTGCCAGCAGTTTGTGGACTAGCAAAGTCTACGAGCAGTACTTC.

The chain carries TRBV7-2 and TRBJ2-1; D is unresolved. From germline, CDR1 is SGHTA and CDR2 FQGNSA. The CDR3 runs to 14 residues. V lost 3 bases, J lost 7 bases, and 13 bases lay in between. The CDR3 nucleotides are TGTGCCAGCAGCTTCCCCGGGTTTAGTAATGAGCAGTTCTTC. It encodes CASSFPGFSNEQFF.

The V call is TRBV6-5, the J call TRBJ1-1, with 8 bases aligning to TRBD1. The V segment lost 7 bases and the J segment 4 bases; nucleotides outside the gene matches: 8. Germline V gene sequence: CDR1 MNHEY, CDR2 SVGAGI. The CDR3 covers 14 residues. Written as DNA, the CDR3 is TGTGCCAGCAACCTAAAAGGACAGGGCACTGAAGCTTTCTTT. This gives the protein CASNLKGQGTEAFF.

The chain employs TRBV28 and TRBJ2-5; D remains unclear. Germline V CDR1 and CDR2: MDHEN, SYDVKM. The CDR3 runs to 13 residues. V lost 5 bases, J lost 2 bases, and 9 bases lay in between. The CDR3 region has the DNA TGTGCCAGCAGTCCTACTACACAAGAGACCCAGTACTTC. Protein sequence: CASSPTTQETQYF.

This clone has more than one count but fewer than ten. This sequence joins TRBV28 and TRBJ1-2; possibly TRBD1 for D (5 bases). This CDR3 contains 13 residues. Germline CDR1 and CDR2: MDHEN and SYDVKM. Trimming took 7 bases from V and 1 from J, leaving 10 bases between them. The DNA for the CDR3 is TGTGCCAGCACCGCAGGGCTTAACTATGGCTACACCTTC. Its translation is CASTAGLNYGYTF.

The V gene is TRBV4-2, the J gene TRBJ2-1; TRBD2 matches 11 bases. There are 16 residues in the CDR3. J was trimmed by 2 bases and V by 5 bases; bases with no gene match: 5. Germline loops: CDR1 LGHNA, CDR2 YNFKEQ. In DNA, the CDR3 is TGTGCCAGCAGCTTTAGCGGGGGGGCCGCCTACAATGAGCAGTTCTTC. Amino acids: CASSFSGGAAYNEQFF.

The genes are TRBV28 and TRBJ2-7; D remains unclear. CDR3 length: 14 amino acids. V lost 2 bases and J 1 base, leaving 9 bases between the germline ends. Per germline, CDR1 MDHEN and CDR2 SYDVKM. The CDR3 here is CASSLEVGSYEQYV. The CDR3 coding sequence is TGTGCCAGCAGTTTAGAAGTCGGGTCCTACGAGCAGTACGTC.

This chain joins TRBV9 and TRBJ2-6; D is perhaps TRBD1 (5 bases). The germline CDR1 and CDR2 sequences are SGDLS and YYNGEE. CDR3 length: 15 residues. Trimming left V 3 bases short and J 2 bases short, with 9 bases between. CDR3 sequence (DNA): TGTGCCAGCAGCGCACGACAGACTGGGGCCAACGTCCTGACTTTC. Encoded protein: CASSARQTGANVLTF.

The J gene is TRBJ2-1, the V gene TRBV11-3, with D possibly being TRBD2 (5 bases). Trimming took 0 bases from V and 3 from J, leaving 9 bases between them. The length of the CDR3 is 15 residues. In germline, CDR1 is SGHNT, CDR2 YENEEA. The DNA of the CDR3 is TGTGCCAGCAGCTTAGATCGGGGTAGCTACAATGAGCAGTTCTTC. Its protein product is CASSLDRGSYNEQFF.

The J gene is TRBJ1-4, the V gene TRBV28, with D tentatively TRBD1 (5 bases). The ends were cut back, 3 bases at V and 8 bases at J, with 13 bases in the middle. The CDR3 has 14 amino acids. Germline CDR1 is MDHEN and CDR2 is SYDVKM. CDR3 in amino acids: CASSLGGSREKLFF. The DNA for the CDR3 is TGTGCCAGCAGTTTGGGGGGGTCTCGGGAAAAACTGTTTTTT.

V gene TRBV11-3 combines with J gene TRBJ2-1; the D is unclear. The germline V and J ends were trimmed by 3 bases and 3 bases, with 12 bases remaining between them. CDR1 is SGHNT, CDR2 YENEEA, per germline. The CDR3 is made up of 15 amino acids. Here the CDR3 DNA reads TGTGCCAGCAGCTTGGATGGGCAGCTCTACAATGAGCAGTTCTTC. This translates into CASSLDGQLYNEQFF.

The rearrangement joins TRBV10-3 to TRBJ1-4; no clear D gene. The CDR3 is 12 amino acids. The ends were cut back, 8 bases at V and 5 bases at J, with 9 bases in the middle. The germline gives CDR1 ENHRY, CDR2 SYGVKD. CDR3 amino acids: CAIGRQNEKLFF. CDR3 in DNA: TGTGCCATCGGGAGACAAAATGAAAAACTGTTTTTT.

The chain combines TRBV7-9 with TRBJ2-7; 9 bases agree with TRBD1. Germline values: CDR1 SEHNR, CDR2 FQNEAQ (reference sequence). The CDR3 sequence is 15 residues long. J lost 3 bases, V lost 5 bases, and 8 bases had no gene match. The CDR3 nucleotides are TGTGCCAGCAGCCCAACAGGGGGCGGGGGCTACGAGCAGTACTTC. This codes for CASSPTGGGGYEQYF.

This clone was seen a few times. This sequence joins TRBV7-9 and TRBJ2-7; 8 nucleotides match TRBD2. The CDR3 runs to 14 residues. V shed 5 bases and J 0 bases; nucleotides not matched to a gene: 3. Germline loops: CDR1 SEHNR, CDR2 FQNEAQ (reference sequence). The CDR3 protein is CASSASGSSYEQYF. CDR3 in DNA: TGTGCCAGCAGCGCCAGCGGGAGCTCCTACGAGCAGTACTTC. Together with reference TRBV7-9 and TRBJ2-7, the CDR3 gives the full variable domain: DTGVSQNPRHKITKRGQNVTFRCDPISEHNRLYWYRQTLGQGPEFLTYFQNEAQLEKSRLLSDRFSAERPKGSFSTLEIQRTEQGDSAMYLCASSASGSSYEQYFGPGTRLTVT.

This clone was observed a handful of times. CDR3 loop: CASSKGGQPQHF. The CDR3 bases are TGTGCCAGCAGCAAAGGCGGTCAGCCCCAGCATTTT. The chain combines TRBV21-1 with TRBJ1-5. TRBV21-1 represents a pseudogene. CDR3 length equals 12 residues.